The rows below give T cell receptor beta chains drawn from one sample of a study of cytomegalovirus exposure and HLA in healthy donors. TCRdb's copy holds only in-frame clones and misses some; the assay was immunoSEQ multiplex PCR. This sample has about 99,000 clones, with around 10% found just once. The sample was PBMCs. The receptors stem from a man in his forties in good health and CMV-seropositive. Each CDR3 is given with its conserved first and last residue. Each record gives: clone size, J gene, D gene, V gene, CDR3 length, CDR3 DNA, CDR3 protein. A D gene is named only where the DNA matches it firmly. Expanded clones are given a class, and other clones once, few, many or no size at all.

- | TRBJ2-3 | TRBD1 | TRBV5-8 | 16 | TGTGCCAGCAGCTGGACCGGGACAGTCTCCACAGATACGCAGTATTTT | CASSWTGTVSTDTQYF
- | TRBJ1-5 | - | TRBV13 | 14 | TGTGCCAGCAGCTCGAGAGAGTTCCCCCAGCCCCAGCATTTT | CASSSREFPQPQHF
- | TRBJ2-5 | - | TRBV7-8 | 14 | TGTGCCAGCAGCTTCCCCGGGGAATGGGAGACCCAGTACTTC | CASSFPGEWETQYF
few | TRBJ1-5 | - | TRBV18 | 14 | TGTGCCAGCTCACCCACGGAGTACAATCAGCCCCAGCATTTT | CASSPTEYNQPQHF
few | TRBJ2-5 | - | TRBV7-3 | 14 | TGTGCCAGCAGCTCCAACCCTTGGTCCGGGACCCAGTACTTC | CASSSNPWSGTQYF
- | TRBJ2-3 | TRBD2 | TRBV12-5 | 20 | TGTGCTAGTGGTTTGGTACCCGCTACTAGCGGGAATCCTAGCACAGATACGCAGTATTTT | CASGLVPATSGNPSTDTQYF
- | TRBJ1-1 | - | TRBV30 | 15 | TGTGCCTGGAGCCCGATGGCGACAAGTGCATATGAAGCTTTCTTT | CAWSPMATSAYEAFF
few | TRBJ2-5 | - | TRBV11-3 | 13 | TGTGCCAGCAGCCTGAGGTGGGGCGAGACCCAGTACTTC | CASSLRWGETQYF
- | TRBJ2-5 | TRBD1 | TRBV29-1 | 12 | TGCAGCGCCATAGACAGGGGAGAGACCCAGTACTTC | CSAIDRGETQYF
- | TRBJ2-5 | - | TRBV9 | 15 | TGTGCCAGCAGCGAAAGCGGGACACCCGGGGAGACCCAGTACTTC | CASSESGTPGETQYF
- | TRBJ2-7 | TRBD1 | TRBV11-1 | 12 | TGTGCCAGCAGCGCAGACAGGGTTCTGGGGTACTTC | CASSADRVLGYF
few | TRBJ1-4 | - | TRBV7-9 | 14 | TGTGCCAGCAGCCCCTGGGTCGAGGGTGAAAAACTGTTTTTT | CASSPWVEGEKLFF
- | TRBJ2-1 | TRBD2 | TRBV27 | 15 | TGTGCCAGCAGTTCCATAGCGGGATCCTACAATGAGCAGTTCTTC | CASSSIAGSYNEQFF
- | TRBJ2-1 | TRBD2 | TRBV7-6 | 13 | TGTGCCAGCAGCTTAGGCGGGAGTAATGAGCAGTTCTTC | CASSLGGSNEQFF
- | TRBJ1-4 | TRBD1 | TRBV9 | 17 | TGTGCCAGCAGCGTAGGTGGGCAGGGGGCCACTAATGAAAAACTGTTTTTT | CASSVGGQGATNEKLFF
- | TRBJ1-4 | - | TRBV6-4 | 16 | TGTGCCAGCAGTGACTTAGACGGGGGGCCTAATGAAAAACTGTTTTTT | CASSDLDGGPNEKLFF
few | TRBJ1-5 | TRBD1 | TRBV5-5 | 15 | TGTGCCAGCACCAGGACAGGGGATAGCAATCAGCCCCAGCATTTT | CASTRTGDSNQPQHF
once | TRBJ1-1 | TRBD1 | TRBV18 | 14 | TGTGCCAGCTCACGGACAGGGGGAGATACTGAAGCTTTCTTT | CASSRTGGDTEAFF
- | TRBJ2-5 | TRBD2 | TRBV7-3 | 15 | TGTGCCAGCAGCTTGCTGGGAGGGCCCCTAGAGACCCAGTACTTC | CASSLLGGPLETQYF
few | TRBJ2-1 | TRBD1 | TRBV27 | 12 | TGTGCCCGGAGACAGGGCTCGAATGAGCAGTTCTTC | CARRQGSNEQFF
- | TRBJ2-1 | TRBD1 | TRBV6-4 | 16 | TGTGCCAGCAGTTCCCTCCGGGACAGGGGACCCAGGGAGCAGTTCTTC | CASSSLRDRGPREQFF
few | TRBJ1-2 | - | TRBV11-3 | 12 | TGTGCCAGCAGCCTCTGGGCAGATGGCTACACCTTC | CASSLWADGYTF
- | TRBJ2-5 | - | TRBV5-1 | 13 | TGCGCCAGCAGCCCCTCTGCGGGGGAGACCCAGTACTTC | CASSPSAGETQYF
few | TRBJ2-7 | - | TRBV6-6 | 13 | TGTGCCAGCAGTTACTCGGGGGCCGACGAGCAGTACTTC | CASSYSGADEQYF
- | TRBJ1-1 | - | TRBV7-9 | 13 | TGTGCCAGCAGCCCGGCGGGAAGCACTGAAGCTTTCTTT | CASSPAGSTEAFF
few | TRBJ1-5 | - | TRBV4-3 | 16 | TGCGCCAGCAGCCAAGATGCAGCAGAGGACAATCAGCCCCAGCATTTT | CASSQDAAEDNQPQHF
few | TRBJ2-5 | - | TRBV11-3 | 13 | TGTGCCAGCAGCTTAGGCCAGCAAGAGACCCAGTACTTC | CASSLGQQETQYF
- | TRBJ2-5 | TRBD1 | TRBV5-6 | 14 | TGTGCCAGCACCTCCGGGACAGAGGAAGAGACCCAGTACTTC | CASTSGTEEETQYF
- | TRBJ2-7 | TRBD1 | TRBV5-1 | 15 | TGCGCCAGCAGCACTACGACAGGGGTGTCCTACGAGCAGTACTTC | CASSTTTGVSYEQYF
- | TRBJ2-7 | TRBD2 | TRBV4-2 | 16 | TGTGCCAGCAGCCAAGAATCGCGGGAGGTGGGATACGAGCAGTACTTC | CASSQESREVGYEQYF
few | TRBJ2-2 | - | TRBV4-1 | 16 | TGCGCCAGCAGCCAAGAGGGTTGGAGGGGATCGGGGGAGCTGTTTTTT | CASSQEGWRGSGELFF
few | TRBJ2-2 | - | TRBV5-1 | 16 | TGCGCCAGCAGCTTGGCGAGCGGAGCAAACACCGGGGAGCTGTTTTTT | CASSLASGANTGELFF